The 18 T cell receptor beta chains reported below all come from one sample, sequenced in a study of blood T cell repertoires in COVID-19. The method was immunoSEQ multiplex PCR; TCRdb's version includes in-frame clones alone and lacks a portion of them. The table has about 170,000 clones, about 87% seen once. Sequenced sample: peripheral blood. All receptors derive from an elderly woman with COVID-19, enrolled during active disease.

In its sample, this clone was seen once. The CDR3 region has the DNA TGTGCCAGCAGCTTGGATCAGGGGGCGGGAGGCTACACCTTC. It yields the protein CASSLDQGAGGYTF. The chain combines TRBV5-4 with TRBJ1-2, with TRBD1 identical over 8 bases. V trimming: 0 bases; J trimming: 8 bases; junction bases outside the gene matches: 6. The CDR3 is 14 residues long. Germline loops: CDR1 SGHNT, CDR2 YYREEE (reference sequence).

This clone was seen only once. This rearrangement joins TRBV7-3 to TRBJ2-1; D possibly corresponds to TRBD1 (6 bases). The CDR3 loop spans 16 amino acids. Germline CDR1 reads SGHTA; CDR2 reads FQGTGA. V was clipped by 1 base and J by 7 bases, with 17 bases between them. The CDR3 reads CASSLNPPGAGNEQFF. CDR3 bases: TGTGCCAGCAGCTTAAATCCCCCAGGGGCCGGGAATGAGCAGTTCTTC.

J is TRBJ2-4 and V is TRBV7-2; possible D gene TRBD1, 5 bases. V lost 1 base, J lost 6 bases, and 7 bases lay in between. Germline assignment: CDR1 SGHTA and CDR2 FQGNSA. The CDR3 consists of 13 residues. The CDR3 nucleotides are TGTGCCAGCAGCTTAGGCAGGGCAAACATTCAGTACTTC. Translation: CASSLGRANIQYF.

The chain links TRBV7-2 to TRBJ2-3, with D perhaps matching TRBD2 (6 bases). The CDR3 length is 14 residues. The ends were cut back, 6 bases at V and 4 bases at J, with 14 bases in the middle. Germline assignment: CDR1 SGHTA and CDR2 FQGNSA. The CDR3 reads CASRRGVEADTQYF. DNA of the CDR3: TGTGCCAGCAGGCGGGGAGTGGAGGCAGATACGCAGTATTTT.

The chain couples TRBV28 to TRBJ1-5; 9 bases agree with TRBD1. Unmatched junction bases numbered 7, after V lost 6 bases and J lost 4 bases. This CDR3 has 15 residues. Germline V lookup: CDR1 MDHEN, CDR2 SYDVKM. The CDR3 is CASSSRDRANQPQHF. CDR3 DNA: TGTGCCAGCAGCTCCCGGGACAGGGCTAATCAGCCCCAGCATTTT.

The V and J genes are TRBV28 and TRBJ2-7, with TRBD2 matching 11 bases. CDR3 length equals 18 residues. J was trimmed by 3 bases and V by 3 bases; bases with no gene match: 13. CDR1 MDHEN and CDR2 SYDVKM come from the germline V gene. This CDR3 reads CASSFSFRLAGKRYEQYF. The CDR3, as DNA: TGTGCCAGCAGTTTTAGCTTTCGACTAGCGGGAAAACGCTACGAGCAGTACTTC.

CDR3 protein: CAISGTSGATGFTYNEQFF. CDR3 sequence (DNA): TGTGCCATCAGTGGGACTAGCGGGGCCACCGGATTCACCTACAATGAGCAGTTCTTC. The V gene is TRBV10-3, the J gene TRBJ2-1, with 12 bases lining up with TRBD2. Germline V gene lookup returns CDR1 ENHRY and CDR2 SYGVKD. Trimming at V came to 4 bases and at J to 2 bases, leaving 12 bases not matched to a gene. This CDR3 comprises 19 residues.

The gene calls are TRBV3-1 (or the pseudogene TRBV3-2) and TRBJ1-1; D ambiguous. V was cut by 0 bases and J by 9 bases, with 14 bases left in between. The CDR3 loop spans 14 amino acids. Germline CDR1 and CDR2: LGHDT and YNNKEL (reference sequence). CDR3 sequence (DNA): TGTGCCAGCAGCCAAGATTGGAGTAGTTCAAAAGCTTTCTTT. It encodes CASSQDWSSSKAFF.

This clone was counted once. The chain employs TRBV6-5 and TRBJ2-3; 12 bases match TRBD2. CDR1 and CDR2 from the germline V gene are MNHEY and SVGAGI. The CDR3 totals 15 residues. After removal of 6 bases from V and 4 bases from J, the junction contained 5 bases not matched to a gene. CDR3 nucleotides: TGTGCCAGCAGAACTAGCGGGAGGAGGTCAGATACGCAGTATTTT. Translation: CASRTSGRRSDTQYF.

This chain joins TRBV9 and TRBJ1-1, with 12 bases identical to TRBD1. Germline lookup yields CDR1 SGDLS and CDR2 YYNGEE. Unmatched junction bases numbered 5, after V lost 3 bases and J lost 2 bases. The length of the CDR3 is 16 residues. The CDR3 sequence is CASSAGTGGFNTEAFF. In nucleotides, the CDR3 is TGTGCCAGCAGCGCAGGGACAGGGGGCTTTAACACTGAAGCTTTCTTT.

This chain links TRBV6-4 with TRBJ1-3; 10 bases align to TRBD1. The CDR3 runs to 15 residues. Germline lookup yields CDR1 MRHNA and CDR2 SNTAGT. V shed 6 bases and J 4 bases; nucleotides not matched to a gene: 6. The DNA for the CDR3 is TGTGCCAGCAGCGGGACAGGGGATCTCGGAAACACCATATATTTT. Translating gives CASSGTGDLGNTIYF.

The chain is built from TRBV7-8 and TRBJ2-1; D uncertain. The ends were cut back, 3 bases at V and 9 bases at J, with 6 bases in the middle. The CDR3 totals 11 residues. Germline V gene data show CDR1 as SGHVS and CDR2 as FQNEAQ. CDR3 amino acids: CASSFGGEQFF. As DNA, the CDR3 is TGTGCCAGCAGCTTTGGCGGTGAGCAGTTCTTC.

The chain links TRBV11-2 to TRBJ1-5, with D maybe TRBD1 (6 bases). This CDR3 spans 15 amino acids. Trimming left V 1 base short and J 3 bases short, with 10 bases between. CDR1 is SGHAT and CDR2 is FQNNGV in the germline V gene. CDR3 DNA sequence: TGTGCCAGCAGCTTAGGTACAGGGAACAATCAGCCCCAGCATTTT. Its translation is CASSLGTGNNQPQHF. Drawing the rest from reference TRBV11-2 and TRBJ1-5, the complete variable domain is EAGVAQSPRYKIIEKRQSVAFWCNPISGHATLYWYQQILGQGPKLLIQFQNNGVVDDSQLPKDRFSAERLKGVDSTLKIQPAKLEDSAVYLCASSLGTGNNQPQHFGDGTRLSIL.

The chain joins TRBV29-1 to TRBJ1-1; D uncertain. The CDR3 runs 14 residues. V shed 3 bases and J shed 0 bases, with 11 bases lying between them. CDR1 and CDR2 from the germline V gene are SQVTM and ANQGSEA. CDR3 nucleotides: TGCAGCGTTGACTTTGAACACCTGAACACTGAAGCTTTCTTT. Translated, it gives CSVDFEHLNTEAFF.

The chain employs TRBV7-2 and TRBJ1-1; D is unclear. The CDR3 is 14 residues long. V lost 1 base to trimming and J lost 1 base, with 7 bases between them. Germline V gene sequence: CDR1 SGHTA, CDR2 FQGNSA. DNA for the CDR3: TGTGCCAGCAGCTTAGTCCGGGGGAACACTGAAGCTTTCTTT. Its translation is CASSLVRGNTEAFF.

The chain employs TRBV7-2 and TRBJ1-2, with D possibly TRBD1 on 5 matching bases. The V and J ends lost 2 bases and 5 bases respectively, with 15 bases between them. There are 15 residues in the CDR3. Germline loops: CDR1 SGHTA, CDR2 FQGNSA. The CDR3 reads CASSLLMAGQYGYTF. CDR3 DNA: TGTGCCAGCAGCTTATTAATGGCAGGGCAGTATGGCTACACCTTC.

The chain recombines TRBV29-1 with TRBJ2-2; 7 nucleotides match TRBD2. Germline V lookup: CDR1 SQVTM, CDR2 ANQGSEA. Losses at the gene ends were 5 bases for V and 6 bases for J; bases not matched to a gene: 6. The CDR3 totals 13 residues. CDR3 sequence reads: CSVSKGLAGELFF. CDR3 nucleotide sequence: TGCAGCGTTTCTAAAGGACTAGCCGGGGAGCTGTTTTTT.

V is TRBV5-6 and J is TRBJ1-1, with a possible D match to TRBD1 (5 bases). CDR1 SGHDT and CDR2 YYEEEE come from the germline V gene. This CDR3 is built from 13 residues. V lost 5 bases to trimming and J lost 14 bases, with 22 bases between them. This CDR3 is CASSSIGTQGEFF. CDR3 DNA sequence: TGTGCCAGCAGTTCCATTGGCACCCAGGGTGAGTTCTTT. Filled out from reference TRBV5-6 and TRBJ1-1, the complete variable domain reads DAGVTQSPTHLIKTRGQQVTLRCSPKSGHDTVSWYQQALGQGPQFIFQYYEEEERQRGNFPDRFSGHQFPNYSSELNVNALLLGDSALYLCASSSIGTQGEFFGQGTRLTVV.